Listed here are 22 T cell receptor beta chains from one sample, sequenced in a study of blood T cell repertoires in COVID-19. Generated by immunoSEQ multiplex PCR, the TCRdb table keeps only in-frame clones and is missing some. The data contain 95,000 to 150,000 clones, about nine tenths of them singletons. Sequencing used peripheral blood. These TCRs come from a man in his forties with acute or convalescent COVID-19.

The chain couples TRBV11-3 to TRBJ2-1; TRBD1 aligns across 9 bases. J gave up 8 bases and V 5 bases, and 7 bases lay outside the gene matches. The CDR3 runs 14 residues. The germline V gene encodes CDR1 SGHNT and CDR2 YENEEA. CDR3 sequence: CASSISTGGDEQFF. CDR3 nucleotide sequence: TGTGCCAGCAGCATCTCGACAGGGGGTGATGAGCAGTTCTTC.

This rearrangement joins TRBV27 to TRBJ1-1; a possible D gene is TRBD1 (5 bases). The germline CDR1 and CDR2 sequences are MNHEY and SMNVEV (reference sequence). The V end was cut by 8 bases, the J end by 1 base, with 17 bases between. This CDR3 contains 15 residues. The CDR3 region is CASHRRSGGNTEAFF. CDR3 coding DNA: TGTGCCAGCCATCGTCGGTCGGGGGGGAACACTGAAGCTTTCTTT.

This clone was observed a handful of times. This chain joins TRBV19 and TRBJ1-5, with D unresolved. Per the germline V gene, CDR1 is LNHDA and CDR2 is SQIVND (reference sequence). Trimming shortened V by 0 bases and J by 6 bases, and 6 bases separated the two germline ends. This CDR3 region has 13 residues. CDR3 bases: TGTGCCAGTAGTATAGATGAGGGTCAGCCCCAGCATTTT. The encoded protein is CASSIDEGQPQHF.

This chain links TRBV5-1 with TRBJ2-1, with a weak D call TRBD1 (5 bases). The CDR3 length is 14 residues. V was shortened by 0 bases and J by 3 bases, with 7 bases between the two germline ends. Germline values: CDR1 SGHRS, CDR2 YFSETQ. In DNA form, the CDR3 reads TGCGCCAGCAGCTTGGTCCAGGGCTACAATGAGCAGTTCTTC. It yields the protein CASSLVQGYNEQFF.

The CDR3 region is CASSPGGRGTEAFF. The CDR3 bases are TGCGCCAGCAGCCCTGGCGGGAGGGGCACTGAAGCTTTCTTT. V is TRBV5-1 and J is TRBJ1-1, with TRBD1 as a possible D gene (5 bases). There are 14 residues in the CDR3. Germline V gives CDR1 SGHRS, CDR2 YFSETQ. The germline V and J ends were trimmed by 4 bases and 4 bases, with 14 bases remaining between them. Together with reference TRBV5-1 and TRBJ1-1, the CDR3 gives the full variable domain: KAGVTQTPRYLIKTRGQQVTLSCSPISGHRSVSWYQQTPGQGLQFLFEYFSETQRNKGNFPGRFSGRQFSNSRSEMNVSTLELGDSALYLCASSPGGRGTEAFFGQGTRLTVV.

The V and J genes are TRBV3-1 (or the pseudogene TRBV3-2) and TRBJ2-7; 7 bases map to TRBD1. Trimming cost V 4 bases and J 0 bases; bases outside gene matches: 6. The CDR3 loop spans 15 amino acids. Germline V gene lookup returns CDR1 LGHDT and CDR2 YNNKEL (reference sequence). Here the CDR3 reads CASSPIRDSSYEQYF. The CDR3 DNA reads as TGTGCCAGCAGCCCGATCCGGGACAGCTCCTACGAGCAGTACTTC.

This sequence joins TRBV10-2 and TRBJ1-2, with D possibly being TRBD1 (6 bases). The CDR3 totals 15 residues. Germline V lookup: CDR1 WSHSY, CDR2 SAAADI. Deletions cut 0 bases from V and 7 bases from J, with 15 bases between. The CDR3 nucleotides are TGCGCCAGCAGTGAGTCGATAACAGGGTTAACTGGCTACACCTTC. Encoded protein: CASSESITGLTGYTF.

The chain employs TRBV27 and TRBJ2-7, with 10 bases that match TRBD1. J was trimmed by 6 bases and V by 2 bases; bases with no gene match: 7. This CDR3 is 15 amino acids long. CDR1 MNHEY and CDR2 SMNVEV come from the germline V gene (reference sequence). CDR3 protein: CASSLARDRGCEQYF. The CDR3 DNA reads as TGTGCCAGCAGTTTAGCTCGGGACAGGGGTTGCGAGCAGTACTTC.

The chain joins TRBV19 to TRBJ2-5, with TRBD2 as a possible D gene (5 bases). The V gene's germline CDR1 is LNHDA and CDR2 SQIVND (reference sequence). V was pared by 3 bases and J by 4 bases, with 12 bases between. This CDR3 contains 14 residues. As DNA, the CDR3 is TGTGCCAGTAGTATCTCGAGGGTGGGAGAGACCCAGTACTTC. Encoded protein: CASSISRVGETQYF.

V is TRBV6-5 and J is TRBJ1-2, with D tentatively TRBD1 (6 bases). The ends were cut back, 5 bases at V and 4 bases at J, with 17 bases in the middle. The length of the CDR3 is 15 residues. From germline, CDR1 is MNHEY and CDR2 SVGAGI. CDR3 in DNA: TGTGCCAGCAGTCCAACCGGGACACCCATCTATGGCTACACCTTC. It specifies CASSPTGTPIYGYTF.

Only one count was recorded for this clone. J is TRBJ2-3 and V is TRBV7-9; 9 bases fit TRBD2. This CDR3 spans 14 amino acids. The junction had 1 base not matched to a gene; V was cut back by 3 bases and J by 3 bases. Germline loops: CDR1 SEHNR, CDR2 FQNEAQ (reference sequence). CDR3 bases: TGTGCCAGCAGCTTTAGCGGGGGTACAGATACGCAGTATTTT. This translates into CASSFSGGTDTQYF.

The gene calls are TRBV5-1 and TRBJ1-1; the D is unclear. The germline V and J ends were trimmed by 0 bases and 8 bases, with 8 bases remaining between them. Germline V gene sequence: CDR1 SGHRS, CDR2 YFSETQ. This CDR3 is 12 amino acids long. The CDR3 DNA follows: TGCGCCAGCAGCTTGGATCTCGCGGAAGCTTTCTTT. Protein sequence: CASSLDLAEAFF.

The count of this clone is one. The chain couples TRBV19 to TRBJ2-7, with a possible D match to TRBD2 (6 bases). Trimming left V 6 bases short and J 0 bases short, with 9 bases between. CDR3 length equals 13 residues. Germline V lookup: CDR1 LNHDA, CDR2 SQIVND (reference sequence). Here the CDR3 reads CASSGGGSYEQYF. In DNA, the CDR3 is TGTGCCAGTAGCGGGGGAGGCTCCTACGAGCAGTACTTC.

The CDR3: CASKGTGSSEQFF. The CDR3 DNA follows: TGTGCCTCAAAAGGGACAGGGTCCAGTGAGCAGTTCTTC. The chain joins TRBV30 to TRBJ2-1; 9 nucleotides match TRBD1. The V gene end was trimmed by 7 bases and the J gene end by 9 bases; junction bases not matched to a gene: 10. The CDR3 covers 13 residues. Germline-derived CDR1 and CDR2 are GTSNPN and SVGIG (reference sequence). Together with reference TRBV30 and TRBJ2-1, the CDR3 gives the full variable domain: SQTIHQWPATLVQPVGSPLSLECTVEGTSNPNLYWYRQAAGRGLQLLFYSVGIGQISSEVPQNLSASRPQDRQFILSSKKLLLSDSGFYLCASKGTGSSEQFFGPGTRLTVL.

V gene TRBV5-5 combines with J gene TRBJ1-3; 7 positions agree with TRBD1. V was clipped by 3 bases and J by 4 bases; unmatched bases: 7. The CDR3 is 15 amino acids. CDR1 is SGHKS and CDR2 is YYEKEE in the germline V gene (reference sequence). CDR3 sequence reads: CASSSRDRPGNTIYF. The DNA of the CDR3 is TGTGCCAGCAGCTCCCGGGACAGACCAGGAAACACCATATATTTT.

This chain uses TRBV5-4 with TRBJ2-3; TRBD2 aligns across 8 bases. The CDR3 is 15 residues long. J gave up 4 bases and V 4 bases, and 8 bases lay outside the gene matches. Germline V CDR1 and CDR2: SGHNT, YYREEE (reference sequence). The CDR3 sequence is CASSPGLAAADTQYF. DNA of the CDR3: TGTGCCAGCAGCCCAGGACTAGCCGCCGCAGATACGCAGTATTTT.

The chain is built from TRBV19 and TRBJ1-5; possibly TRBD1 for D (5 bases). The CDR3 extends over 14 amino acids. CDR1 and CDR2 from the germline V gene are LNHDA and SQIVND (reference sequence). Trimming shortened V by 6 bases and J by 6 bases, and 15 bases separated the two germline ends. CDR3: CASRPLQGGQPQHF. The CDR3 region has the DNA TGTGCCAGTAGGCCCCTGCAGGGTGGTCAGCCCCAGCATTTT.

The chain joins TRBV7-2 to TRBJ1-5, with no clear D. The CDR3 extends over 15 amino acids. Trimming stripped 4 bases from V and 0 bases from J, with 10 bases between. Germline CDR1 reads SGHTA; CDR2 reads FQGNSA. CDR3 loop: CASSSQRYSNQPQHF. The CDR3 DNA is TGTGCCAGCAGCTCACAACGATATAGCAATCAGCCCCAGCATTTT.

The table lists this clone with a count of one. The V gene is TRBV30, the J gene TRBJ1-3; unclear D gene. From germline, CDR1 is GTSNPN and CDR2 SVGIG (reference sequence). This CDR3 has 14 amino acids. Trimming left V 3 bases short and J 0 bases short, with 9 bases between. CDR3 residues: CAWRGRSSGNTIYF. CDR3 DNA sequence: TGTGCCTGGAGGGGCCGGTCCTCTGGAAACACCATATATTTT.

Only one count was recorded for this clone. Other DNA sequences from this sample encode an identical CDR3 as well. The V and J genes are TRBV7-9 and TRBJ1-5; D remains unclear. Trimming shortened V by 3 bases and J by 4 bases, and 4 bases separated the two germline ends. The CDR3 loop spans 12 amino acids. Germline lookup yields CDR1 SEHNR and CDR2 FQNEAQ (reference sequence). The CDR3: CASSFGNQPQHF. The CDR3 DNA sequence: TGTGCCAGCAGCTTCGGTAATCAGCCCCAGCATTTT.

The CDR3: CASSPSLAGANTGELFF. As DNA, the CDR3 is TGTGCCAGCTCACCATCCCTTGCGGGGGCGAACACCGGGGAGCTGTTTTTT. The J gene is TRBJ2-2, the V gene TRBV18, with 7 bases identical to TRBD2. Germline V gene sequence: CDR1 KGHSH, CDR2 LQKENI. The CDR3 loop spans 17 amino acids. V shed 2 bases, J shed 0 bases, and the junction held 6 bases outside the gene matches. Drawing the rest from reference TRBV18 and TRBJ2-2, the complete variable domain is NAGVMQNPRHLVRRRGQEARLRCSPMKGHSHVYWYRQLPEEGLKFMVYLQKENIIDESGMPKERFSAEFPKEGPSILRIQQVVRGDSAAYFCASSPSLAGANTGELFFGEGSRLTVL.

A single count supports this clone. J is TRBJ1-6 and V is TRBV27; D is ambiguous. Germline loops: CDR1 MNHEY, CDR2 SMNVEV (reference sequence). CDR3 length: 13 residues. Trimming cost V 2 bases and J 5 bases, with 4 bases left between them. CDR3 amino acids: CASSLEHNSPLHF. As DNA, the CDR3 is TGTGCCAGCAGTTTAGAGCATAATTCACCCCTCCACTTT.